This T cell receptor beta chain was sequenced during a study of response to subunit inactivated influenza vaccine. TCRdb reprocessed the RT-PCR reads with MiXCR, giving one entry per CDR3 protein. The table shows around 760,000 distinct CDR3 sequences, with 14% occurring only once. Concerning this clonotype: What it binds is not known.

Study outcomes and limitations: Authors proposed each seasonal influenza vaccination draws in few new T cells.

The CDR3 is 14 amino acids. With 2 bases removed from V and 0 bases from J, the gap between germline ends came to 11 bases. The V gene's germline CDR1 is SQVTM and CDR2 ANQGSEA. This chain connects TRBV29-1 to TRBJ2-7; D not resolved. Sample: PBMCs from blood, taken less than 15 days before vaccination. The clonotype comes from a middle-aged man who received an inactivated influenza vaccine. The CDR3 region has the DNA TGCAGCGTTGAATCTTTCGGCGACTCCTACGAGCAGTACTTC. The encoded protein is CSVESFGDSYEQYF.